One sample yielded the 23 T cell receptor beta chains listed below, sequenced in a study of cytomegalovirus exposure and HLA in healthy donors. With 60 Vbeta and 13 Jbeta primers, the PCR was carried out. TCRdb keeps only in-frame clones here, not all; method: immunoSEQ multiplex PCR. The sample contains approximately 130,000 clones, roughly 80% of which appear only once. The sample consisted of PBMCs. The receptors here all came from a man aged 25-45 years in good health and CMV-seronegative.

V and J are TRBV30 and TRBJ2-5, with a tentative D call TRBD1 (5 bases). The V end was cut by 0 bases, the J end by 0 bases, with 14 bases between. The germline V gene has CDR1 GTSNPN and CDR2 SVGIG (reference sequence). The CDR3 consists of 16 residues. DNA of the CDR3: TGTGCCTGGAGTGTCAAGGTGTGGGGCAACCAAGAGACCCAGTACTTC. This translates into CAWSVKVWGNQETQYF.

This chain links TRBV30 with TRBJ2-7; 7 nucleotides agree with TRBD2. CDR1 is GTSNPN, CDR2 SVGIG, per germline (reference sequence). The CDR3 length is 16 residues. V lost 4 bases and J lost 1; bases outside the gene matches: 13. Here the CDR3 DNA reads TGTGCCTGGAATAATCCGGGACTAACGATTTCCTACGAGCAGTACTTC. As protein: CAWNNPGLTISYEQYF.

This rearrangement joins TRBV10-3 to TRBJ1-1; possibly TRBD1 for D (6 bases). This CDR3 has 14 residues. The V gene's germline CDR1 is ENHRY and CDR2 SYGVKD. Trimming took 4 bases from V and 1 from J, leaving 10 bases between them. The CDR3 region is CAISVTTGNTEAFF. CDR3 nucleotide sequence: TGTGCCATCAGTGTTACGACAGGGAACACTGAAGCTTTCTTT.

V usage is TRBV7-6 and J usage is TRBJ1-4, with D perhaps matching TRBD1 (5 bases). With 1 base removed from V and 5 bases from J, the gap between germline ends came to 11 bases. Germline V gene lookup returns CDR1 SGHVS and CDR2 FNYEAQ. The CDR3 is 15 amino acids. The CDR3 DNA sequence: TGTGCCAGCAGCTTAGGTGCGGGACCGAATGAAAAACTGTTTTTT. It codes for CASSLGAGPNEKLFF.

The rearrangement links TRBV28 to TRBJ1-6; tentative D call: TRBD1 (6 bases). The CDR3 extends over 17 amino acids. Trimming removed 6 bases from V and 7 bases from J, with 22 bases in between. Per the germline V gene, CDR1 is MDHEN and CDR2 is SYDVKM. In DNA, the CDR3 is TGTGCCAGCAGGACCTTTTTTGGGGGCGTCTCGAATTCACCCCTCCACTTT. Encoded protein: CASRTFFGGVSNSPLHF.

This clone appeared a few times. The J gene is TRBJ2-2, the V gene TRBV28; 10 bases align to TRBD1. There are 15 residues in the CDR3. J lost 3 bases, V lost 6 bases, and 4 bases had no gene match. Germline V gene lookup returns CDR1 MDHEN and CDR2 SYDVKM. CDR3 in DNA: TGTGCCAGCAGCATGGGACAGGGGCACACCGGGGAGCTGTTTTTT. Its translation is CASSMGQGHTGELFF.

This clone is a singleton in its sample. The V and J genes are TRBV27 and TRBJ1-5, with 12 bases that match TRBD1. Germline-derived CDR1 and CDR2 are MNHEY and SMNVEV (reference sequence). V shed 5 bases, J shed 9 bases, and the junction held 11 bases outside the gene matches. CDR3 length: 16 amino acids. The CDR3 protein is CASSTGTGGGYGPQHF. CDR3 nucleotide sequence: TGTGCCAGCAGTACCGGGACAGGGGGCGGGTACGGGCCCCAGCATTTT.

V gene TRBV7-2 combines with J gene TRBJ1-1; 7 positions agree with TRBD1. The length of the CDR3 is 15 residues. The V gene's germline CDR1 is SGHTA and CDR2 FQGNSA. J gave up 3 bases and V 7 bases, and 11 bases lay outside the gene matches. CDR3 coding DNA: TGTGCCAGCACCCTGGGGTTTACAGGGGACACTGAAGCTTTCTTT. It specifies CASTLGFTGDTEAFF. Drawing the rest from reference TRBV7-2 and TRBJ1-1, the complete variable domain is GAGVSQSPSNKVTEKGKDVELRCDPISGHTALYWYRQSLGQGLEFLIYFQGNSAPDKSGLPSDRFSAERTGGSVSTLTIQRTQQEDSAVYLCASTLGFTGDTEAFFGQGTRLTVV.

The rearrangement uses TRBV4-1 and TRBJ2-3, with TRBD2 matching over 10 bases. CDR3 length equals 20 residues. V shed 0 bases and J 3 bases; nucleotides not matched to a gene: 15. Germline CDR1 and CDR2: MGHRA and YSYEKL. Written as DNA, the CDR3 is TGCGCCAGCAGCCAAGATCCGGCTAGCGGGAGCCTGGTAGGAACAGATACGCAGTATTTT. Residues: CASSQDPASGSLVGTDTQYF.

The chain employs TRBV5-1 and TRBJ2-4; TRBD1 might be the D (5 bases). This CDR3 contains 15 residues. Trimming cost V 0 bases and J 6 bases, with 13 bases left between them. Germline-derived CDR1 and CDR2 are SGHRS and YFSETQ. The CDR3 loop reads CASSLAGQSPNIQYF. The CDR3 region has the DNA TGCGCCAGCAGCTTGGCTGGACAAAGTCCAAACATTCAGTACTTC.

The rearrangement joins TRBV21-1 to TRBJ2-7; TRBD2 is taken as the D call from the table, unchecked against the DNA. TRBV21-1 is given as a pseudogene. The CDR3 sequence is 15 residues long. Here the CDR3 DNA reads TGTGCCAGCAGCGTTAGGAGCGGGAGCCCCTACGAGCAGTACTTC. It translates to CASSVRSGSPYEQYF.

The V gene is TRBV5-1, the J gene TRBJ2-5, with unresolved D. The J call could be wrong; TRBJ2-7 is a better fit for the DNA end. Germline V gene sequence: CDR1 SGHRS, CDR2 YFSETQ. The CDR3 has 12 residues. This chain's CDR3 is CASSSTVYEQYF. For the CDR3, the DNA is TGCGCCAGCAGCTCCACTGTCTACGAGCAGTACTTC.

The chain recombines TRBV6-5 with TRBJ2-3; 9 bases match TRBD1. Germline values: CDR1 MNHEY, CDR2 SVGAGI. The ends lost 2 bases at V and 1 base at J; junction bases unmatched: 1. CDR3 length: 15 amino acids. CDR3 residues: CASSYRTGGTDTQYF. CDR3 DNA: TGTGCCAGCAGTTACCGGACAGGGGGCACAGATACGCAGTATTTT.

This rearrangement joins TRBV7-2 to TRBJ2-3, with 9 bases that match TRBD2. The CDR3 extends over 16 amino acids. Germline V CDR1 and CDR2: SGHTA, FQGNSA. With V trimmed by 1 base and J by 4 bases, 6 bases remained unmatched. The CDR3 coding sequence is TGTGCCAGCAGCTTAGGGTTGCGGGGGGGCCCAGATACGCAGTATTTT. It yields the protein CASSLGLRGGPDTQYF.

The rearrangement joins TRBV7-2 to TRBJ1-2; possibly TRBD1 for D (6 bases). This CDR3 region has 13 residues. Germline V gives CDR1 SGHTA, CDR2 FQGNSA. The V end lost 7 bases, the J end lost 2 bases, and 11 bases lay between the germline ends. This chain's CDR3 is CASNNQGNYGYTF. CDR3 DNA sequence: TGTGCCAGCAATAACCAGGGGAACTATGGCTACACCTTC.

The J gene is TRBJ1-1, the V gene TRBV20-1; 7 bases agree with TRBD1. Germline CDR1 and CDR2: DFQATT and SNEGSKA (reference sequence). The V and J ends lost 3 bases and 10 bases, in that order; junction bases with no gene match: 5. This CDR3 is 11 amino acids long. The CDR3: CSASHRGRAFF. The CDR3 region has the DNA TGCAGTGCTAGCCACAGGGGTCGAGCTTTCTTT.

The V gene is TRBV28, the J gene TRBJ2-7, with 9 bases identical to TRBD1. Per the germline V gene, CDR1 is MDHEN and CDR2 is SYDVKM. Trimming cost V 5 bases and J 5 bases; bases outside gene matches: 7. CDR3 size: 14 residues. The CDR3: CASSPNRGRDEQYF. The CDR3 bases are TGTGCCAGCAGTCCAAACAGGGGGCGCGACGAGCAGTACTTC.

The chain combines TRBV19 with TRBJ1-2, with D possibly TRBD1 on 6 matching bases. CDR3 length equals 17 residues. The germline V and J ends were trimmed by 5 bases and 1 base, with 20 bases remaining between them. The V gene's germline CDR1 is LNHDA and CDR2 SQIVND (reference sequence). CDR3 bases: TGTGCCAGTAGTTCCATTCTGCAGGGGCCCATTAACTATGGCTACACCTTC. Its translation: CASSSILQGPINYGYTF.

Here the CDR3 reads CASPGDTDTQYF. The CDR3 region has the DNA TGTGCCAGCCCCGGGGACACAGATACGCAGTATTTT. This sequence joins TRBV2 and TRBJ2-3; D possibly corresponds to TRBD2 (5 bases). The CDR3 has 12 residues. V lost 8 bases, J lost 2 bases, and 8 bases lay in between. The germline gives CDR1 SNHLY, CDR2 FYNNEI.

The CDR3 loop reads CASSPPAGGRYEQYF. The CDR3 nucleotides read TGTGCCAGCTCACCACCGGCGGGGGGGCGATACGAGCAGTACTTC. The chain joins TRBV18 to TRBJ2-7, with 9 bases aligning to TRBD2. With V trimmed by 0 bases and J by 4 bases, 4 bases remained unmatched. The CDR3 covers 15 residues. Germline CDR1 reads KGHSH; CDR2 reads LQKENI. Together with reference TRBV18 and TRBJ2-7, the CDR3 gives the full variable domain: NAGVMQNPRHLVRRRGQEARLRCSPMKGHSHVYWYRQLPEEGLKFMVYLQKENIIDESGMPKERFSAEFPKEGPSILRIQQVVRGDSAAYFCASSPPAGGRYEQYFGPGTRLTVT.

The chain has TRBV7-2 and TRBJ1-2; weak D call: TRBD1 (5 bases). The V end lost 1 base, the J end lost 2 bases, and 11 bases lay between the germline ends. The CDR3 contains 15 residues. Germline-derived CDR1 and CDR2 are SGHTA and FQGNSA. CDR3 in amino acids: CASSLVVGGNYGYTF. CDR3 DNA sequence: TGTGCCAGCAGCTTAGTTGTCGGGGGGAACTATGGCTACACCTTC.

The CDR3 is CAWTGGTGLNGYTF. CDR3 nucleotides: TGTGCCTGGACGGGGGGGACAGGGTTGAATGGCTACACCTTC. V is TRBV30 and J is TRBJ1-2; 9 bases line up with TRBD1. Trimming at V came to 4 bases and at J to 6 bases, leaving 9 bases not matched to a gene. This CDR3 spans 14 amino acids. The V gene's germline CDR1 is GTSNPN and CDR2 SVGIG (reference sequence).

V and J are TRBV6-5 and TRBJ1-5; a possible D gene is TRBD1 (6 bases). From germline, CDR1 is MNHEY and CDR2 SVGAGI. This CDR3 is built from 15 residues. The V end lost 6 bases, the J end lost 4 bases, and 16 bases lay between the germline ends. The CDR3 is CASRPAGAQNQPQHF. CDR3 coding DNA: TGTGCCAGCAGGCCTGCAGGGGCTCAGAATCAGCCCCAGCATTTT.